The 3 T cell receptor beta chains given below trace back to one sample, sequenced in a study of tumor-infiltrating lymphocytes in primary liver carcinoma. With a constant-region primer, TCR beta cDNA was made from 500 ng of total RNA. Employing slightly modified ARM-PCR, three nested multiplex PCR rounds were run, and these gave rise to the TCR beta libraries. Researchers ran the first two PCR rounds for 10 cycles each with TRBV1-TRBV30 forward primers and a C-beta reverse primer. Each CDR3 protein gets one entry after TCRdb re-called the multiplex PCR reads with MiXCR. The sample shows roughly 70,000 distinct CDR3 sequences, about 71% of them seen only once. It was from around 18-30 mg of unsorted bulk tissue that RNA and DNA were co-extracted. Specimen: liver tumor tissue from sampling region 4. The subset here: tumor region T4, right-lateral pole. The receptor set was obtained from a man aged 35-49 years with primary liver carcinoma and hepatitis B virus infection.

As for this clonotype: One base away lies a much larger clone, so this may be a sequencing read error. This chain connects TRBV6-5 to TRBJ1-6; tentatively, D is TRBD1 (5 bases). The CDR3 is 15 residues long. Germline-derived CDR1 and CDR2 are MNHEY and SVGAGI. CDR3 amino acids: CASNYSWDHYSPLHF. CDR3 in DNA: TGTGCCAGCAATTACTCATGGGACCACTATTCACCCCTCCACTTT.

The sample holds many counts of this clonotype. CDR3 residues: CASSLDLAGAHYEQYF. The CDR3 nucleotides read TGCGCCAGCAGCTTGGATCTAGCGGGAGCACACTACGAGCAGTACTTC. This chain uses TRBV5-1 with TRBJ2-7; 10 bases are shared with TRBD2. Germline V gene data show CDR1 as SGHRS and CDR2 as YFSETQ. V was pared by 0 bases and J by 3 bases, with 6 bases of the junction left unmatched. CDR3 size: 16 residues.

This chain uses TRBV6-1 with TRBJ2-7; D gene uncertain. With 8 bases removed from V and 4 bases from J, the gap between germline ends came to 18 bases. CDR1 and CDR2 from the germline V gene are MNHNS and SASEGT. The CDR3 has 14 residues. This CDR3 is CASLRTELRYEQYF. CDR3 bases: TGTGCCAGCCTCAGGACGGAGTTAAGATACGAGCAGTACTTC.